This T cell receptor beta chain was obtained from a study of T-cell reconstitution after alpha-beta-depleted transplantation in children (dated by TCRdb to 2015 to 2016). Concerning the study at large: T-cell immune reconstitution after TCRalphabeta/CD19-depleted allogeneic hematopoietic cell transplantation in children was quantitatively tracked in the study by means of TCR repertoire profiling.

To note about this clonotype: Its antigen is currently not known. No base qualities exist here, and no much larger clone lies one base off it.

General findings and caveats noted by the study authors: About two months after transplant, the apparently early recovery of alphabetaT-cell counts reportedly depended on just several hundred clones that had expanded rapidly and came from non-depleted graft cells. The frequencies of hyperexpanded clones fell over the following months, and after one year, T-cell counts and TCRbeta diversity were mostly attributed to newly produced T cells. In some patients, the high TCRbeta diversity seen at day 60 was put down to recipient T cells and intrathymic progenitors that had survived conditioning.

Libraries were constructed by PCR. The instrument was an Illumina HiSeq 2500. TCR library preparation used molecular barcoding, with unique molecular identifiers applied to normalize quantification of the TCRbeta repertoire. TCRdb reran the public reads through fastp at Q25 and MiXCR, keeping productive beta chains. Rows with a matching CDR3 protein are joined into one entry that keeps the most common DNA and genes. This sample comprises more than 400,000 distinct CDR3 sequences, over 9.5% of them detected only once. The top ten clonotypes cover 14% of the sample. The treatment or condition label for this specimen denotes: allogeneic hematopoietic cell transplantation with graft depleted of TCRalphabeta T cells and CD19 B cells. TCRalphabeta/CD19-depleted allogeneic hematopoietic cell grafts were given to the transplant recipients, all of whom were children. The clonotype originates from a female patient aged 2-10 years who had a stem cell transplant for aplastic anemia, so the T cells may come from the graft donor. Sequences were derived from PBMCs, mostly from graft donor cells, sampled 180 days after TCRalphabeta/CD19-depleted stem cell transplant.

The CDR3 loop reads CASSINVEQFF. The nucleotide sequence is TGTGCCAGCAGCATTAACGTTGAGCAGTTCTTC. The V gene is TRBV7-9 and the J gene is TRBJ2-1, with no confidently assigned D gene. According to the germline V gene (reference sequence), CDR1 reads SEHNR and CDR2 reads FQNEAQ. Inclusive of the bounding cysteine and phenylalanine, the CDR3 is 11 residues long. The DNA shown is the 33-base CDR3, in frame from base 1. V and J are truncated by 5 bases and 9 bases respectively, leaving an intervening sequence of 8 bases.